The 16 T cell receptor beta chains below all came from one sample that was sequenced in a study of cytomegalovirus exposure and HLA in healthy donors (dated by TCRdb to the late 2010s). Libraries were constructed by the immunoSEQ multiplex PCR assay. The multiplex PCR relied on a mix of 60 forward primers for TCR Vbeta segments and 13 reverse primers for TCR Jbeta segments. What TCRdb holds here is the immuneACCESS table cut down to in-frame rearrangements. Part of the clones is not present; checked against another copy, under half of the missing clones reflect an unresolved V gene, and the others are unexplained. Per the sample table, the count is over 45,000 clones. The top ten clonotypes cover 2.1% of the sample. Material for sequencing was PBMCs. All receptors derive from a woman aged 18-29 years in good health and CMV-seronegative.

V is TRBV7-2 and J is TRBJ1-2, with 10 bases fitting TRBD1. CDR3 length: 14 amino acids. Germline V gene sequence: CDR1 SGHTA, CDR2 FQGNSA. V gave up 3 bases and J gave up 8 bases; unmatched junction bases: 6. In DNA form, the CDR3 reads TGTGCCAGCAGCTTGCAGGGGACAGGGGAGGGCTACACCTTC. Translated, it gives CASSLQGTGEGYTF.

This chain connects TRBV18 to TRBJ2-7, with 9 nucleotides matching TRBD2. CDR1 and CDR2 (germline): KGHSH, LQKENI. Trimming cost V 3 bases and J 0 bases; bases outside gene matches: 0. The CDR3 consists of 14 residues. The CDR3 here is CASSPSGSSYEQYF. As DNA, the CDR3 is TGTGCCAGCTCACCTAGCGGGAGCTCCTACGAGCAGTACTTC. Looking up the rest from reference TRBV18 and TRBJ2-7 gives the full variable domain: NAGVMQNPRHLVRRRGQEARLRCSPMKGHSHVYWYRQLPEEGLKFMVYLQKENIIDESGMPKERFSAEFPKEGPSILRIQQVVRGDSAAYFCASSPSGSSYEQYFGPGTRLTVT.

The chain links TRBV4-2 to TRBJ2-5; 11 bases agree with TRBD1. This CDR3 is built from 14 residues. V lost 4 bases and J lost 4; bases outside the gene matches: 2. CDR1 and CDR2 from the germline V gene are LGHNA and YNFKEQ. CDR3 nucleotides: TGTGCCAGCAGCCCGGGGACAGGGGGAGAGACCCAGTACTTC. Translating it yields CASSPGTGGETQYF.

The rearrangement uses TRBV7-3 and TRBJ2-3, with 16 nucleotides matching TRBD2. The V segment lost 5 bases and the J segment 2 bases; nucleotides outside the gene matches: 10. The V gene's germline CDR1 is SGHTA and CDR2 FQGTGA. The CDR3 contains 19 residues. Here the CDR3 DNA reads TGTGCCAGCAGCCCCGGGACTAGCGGGAGGGCCTGGCACACAGATACGCAGTATTTT. This sequence encodes CASSPGTSGRAWHTDTQYF.

The V and J genes are TRBV5-6 and TRBJ1-2, with TRBD1 as a possible D gene (6 bases). The germline gives CDR1 SGHDT, CDR2 YYEEEE. V was pared by 2 bases and J by 4 bases, with 15 bases between. This CDR3 has 15 residues. As DNA, the CDR3 is TGTGCCAGCAGCTTACCGGGACATGGGATCTATGGCTACACCTTC. It yields the protein CASSLPGHGIYGYTF.

V usage is TRBV7-9 and J usage is TRBJ2-2; the D gene is possibly TRBD1 (6 bases). The germline V and J ends were trimmed by 2 bases and 5 bases, with 12 bases remaining between them. The germline V gene has CDR1 SEHNR and CDR2 FQNEAQ (reference sequence). The CDR3 is 15 residues long. This chain's CDR3 is CASSLLGARTGELFF. The CDR3, as DNA: TGTGCCAGCAGCTTATTGGGGGCGCGGACCGGGGAGCTGTTTTTT.

The rearrangement joins TRBV7-8 to TRBJ2-7, with TRBD2 matching over 12 bases. Germline V gene sequence: CDR1 SGHVS, CDR2 FQNEAQ. The CDR3 covers 16 residues. The ends lost 5 bases at V and 6 bases at J; junction bases unmatched: 11. The CDR3 region is CASSASGGAEAIEQYF. The CDR3 bases are TGTGCCAGCAGCGCTAGCGGGGGGGCTGAGGCTATCGAGCAGTACTTC. The full variable domain, completed using reference TRBV7-8 and TRBJ2-7, is GAGVSQSPRYKVAKRGQDVALRCDPISGHVSLFWYQQALGQGPEFLTYFQNEAQLDKSGLPSDRFFAERPEGSVSTLKIQRTQQEDSAVYLCASSASGGAEAIEQYFGPGTRLTVT.

The rearrangement uses TRBV5-1 and TRBJ2-3; 13 nucleotides line up with TRBD2. Germline values: CDR1 SGHRS, CDR2 YFSETQ. Trimming took 4 bases from V and 6 from J; bases not matched to a gene: 14. The CDR3 sequence is 18 residues long. The CDR3 sequence: CASSMGTSGARPGDTQYF. CDR3 bases: TGCGCCAGCAGCATGGGGACTAGCGGGGCTCGGCCAGGGGATACGCAGTATTTT. The variable domain in full, with the rest retrieved from reference TRBV5-1 and TRBJ2-3, is KAGVTQTPRYLIKTRGQQVTLSCSPISGHRSVSWYQQTPGQGLQFLFEYFSETQRNKGNFPGRFSGRQFSNSRSEMNVSTLELGDSALYLCASSMGTSGARPGDTQYFGPGTRLTVL.

This rearrangement joins TRBV4-1 to TRBJ1-2; weak D call: TRBD1 (5 bases). The CDR3 consists of 15 residues. CDR1 and CDR2 (germline): MGHRA, YSYEKL. V was trimmed by 1 base and J by 2 bases, leaving 11 bases between them. In nucleotides, the CDR3 is TGCGCCAGCAGCCAAGGACAGAGCCTAAACTATGGCTACACCTTC. Protein sequence: CASSQGQSLNYGYTF.

About this clone itself: Compared with germline, one end of the junction differs, possibly owing to a read error. This sample includes further DNA sequences coding for the same CDR3. The chain carries TRBV4-1 and TRBJ1-6, with 10 bases matching TRBD1. The CDR3 has 14 amino acids. The germline CDR1 and CDR2 sequences are MGHRA and YSYEKL. CDR3 sequence: CASSQTGGGSPLHF. DNA for the CDR3: TGCGCCAGCAGCCAGACAGGGGGCGGGTCACCCCTACACTTT.

J is TRBJ1-2 and V is TRBV30; D call uncertain. The CDR3 is 12 residues long. Trimming removed 0 bases from V and 8 bases from J, with 10 bases in between. Germline V lookup: CDR1 GTSNPN, CDR2 SVGIG (reference sequence). The CDR3 spells CAWSVMGHGYTF. The CDR3 bases are TGTGCCTGGAGTGTAATGGGCCACGGCTACACCTTC.

The chain employs TRBV4-2 and TRBJ2-1; D is perhaps TRBD2 (5 bases). V was trimmed by 2 bases and J by 13 bases, leaving 15 bases between them. Per the germline V gene, CDR1 is LGHNA and CDR2 is YNFKEQ. The CDR3 length is 13 residues. The DNA of the CDR3 is TGTGCCAGCAGCCAACCCCCGGTGCCTAGCCAGTTCTTC. Protein product: CASSQPPVPSQFF.

DNA of the CDR3: TGCAGCGCCCTGAGTCTCGTGACCCAGTACTTC. This translates into CSALSLVTQYF. This sequence joins TRBV29-1 and TRBJ2-5, with unresolved D. The V gene lost 7 bases and the J gene lost 7 bases, with 13 bases spanning the gap. Germline V lookup: CDR1 SQVTM, CDR2 ANQGSEA. The CDR3 sequence is 11 residues long.

The rearrangement uses TRBV2 and TRBJ2-6, with a possible D match to TRBD2 (5 bases). Per germline, CDR1 SNHLY and CDR2 FYNNEI. CDR3 length equals 14 residues. V lost 7 bases and J 6 bases, leaving 13 bases between the germline ends. The CDR3 DNA follows: TGTGCCAGCACGGCATTGGGAGTGGCCAACGTCCTGACTTTC. Residues: CASTALGVANVLTF. The whole variable domain, remainder taken from reference TRBV2 and TRBJ2-6, is EPEVTQTPSHQVTQMGQEVILRCVPISNHLYFYWYRQILGQKVEFLVSFYNNEISEKSEIFDDQFSVERPDGSNFTLKIRSTKLEDSAMYFCASTALGVANVLTFGAGSRLTVL.

The chain joins TRBV5-1 to TRBJ1-4; D gene ambiguous. CDR3 length: 16 amino acids. The germline gives CDR1 SGHRS, CDR2 YFSETQ. Trimming shortened V by 0 bases and J by 4 bases, and 13 bases separated the two germline ends. The CDR3 reads CASSLGFGDNNEKLFF. In DNA form, the CDR3 reads TGCGCCAGCAGCTTGGGATTCGGGGATAATAATGAAAAACTGTTTTTT.

The J gene is TRBJ2-2, the V gene TRBV7-9, with D maybe TRBD2 (5 bases). V was pared by 5 bases and J by 4 bases, with 8 bases between. CDR3 size: 13 residues. Per germline, CDR1 SEHNR and CDR2 FQNEAQ (reference sequence). In DNA, the CDR3 is TGTGCCAGCAGCCGGGATATCACCGGGGAGCTGTTTTTT. Amino acids: CASSRDITGELFF.